This record looks at one TCR beta chain sequence and its context. Antigen: not known. This entry comes from a study of T cell responses to AZD1222 COVID-19 vaccine. Study in general: Pooled in the analysis were second doses at about 4 or about 12 weeks. The study's findings and limits: Elevations in Spike-specific TCR breadth and depth followed administration of two AZD1222 doses. White British donors predominated, females outnumbered males, and clonal diversity was possibly underestimated.

This table comes from immunoSEQ multiplex PCR, and its TCRdb copy is limited to in-frame clones, with some not included. The sample holds around 110,000 clones, almost 90% seen once. Sequences were derived from peripheral blood, sampled on day 0 of AZD1222 vaccination. The receptor was isolated from an adult in good health.

The CDR3 nucleotides are TGTGCCAGCAGTTCCCCGGGACAGACCTACGAGCAGTACTTC. Protein product: CASSSPGQTYEQYF. The rearrangement uses TRBV28 and TRBJ2-7; 7 positions agree with TRBD1. V dropped 4 bases and J dropped 2; count of bases not matched to a gene: 5. From germline, CDR1 is MDHEN and CDR2 SYDVKM. The CDR3 loop spans 14 amino acids.